The present entry profiles one T cell receptor (beta chain) with its context. Trimming removed 5 bases from V and 2 bases from J, with 9 bases in between. Germline V lookup: CDR1 SGHTA, CDR2 FQGTGA. The CDR3 is 13 residues long. This sample stems from a study of blood T cell repertoires in COVID-19. At the level of the study: Specimens from acute and convalescent COVID-19 originated in the United States, Italy and Spain. PBMCs, B-cell-depleted T cells, or T cells provided the cDNA or gDNA that made up the material.

In the original analysis: It was from reference gene primer amplification that nucleated cell counts were estimated. Using immunoSEQ multiplex PCR, the repertoire was profiled, and TCRdb retains in-frame clones only, with some absent. V, J and clone size are those of that table, while D and trimming were read from the DNA. The sample includes about 140,000 clones, about 87% seen only once; the top ten take 9.5% to 11%. This sequence joins TRBV7-3 and TRBJ1-1; D uncertain. This clonotype was sampled from a woman aged 80 or over with acute or convalescent COVID-19. Sequences were obtained from peripheral blood. The CDR3 sequence is CASSMTPNTEAFF. The CDR3 bases are TGTGCCAGCAGCATGACACCTAACACTGAAGCTTTCTTT.